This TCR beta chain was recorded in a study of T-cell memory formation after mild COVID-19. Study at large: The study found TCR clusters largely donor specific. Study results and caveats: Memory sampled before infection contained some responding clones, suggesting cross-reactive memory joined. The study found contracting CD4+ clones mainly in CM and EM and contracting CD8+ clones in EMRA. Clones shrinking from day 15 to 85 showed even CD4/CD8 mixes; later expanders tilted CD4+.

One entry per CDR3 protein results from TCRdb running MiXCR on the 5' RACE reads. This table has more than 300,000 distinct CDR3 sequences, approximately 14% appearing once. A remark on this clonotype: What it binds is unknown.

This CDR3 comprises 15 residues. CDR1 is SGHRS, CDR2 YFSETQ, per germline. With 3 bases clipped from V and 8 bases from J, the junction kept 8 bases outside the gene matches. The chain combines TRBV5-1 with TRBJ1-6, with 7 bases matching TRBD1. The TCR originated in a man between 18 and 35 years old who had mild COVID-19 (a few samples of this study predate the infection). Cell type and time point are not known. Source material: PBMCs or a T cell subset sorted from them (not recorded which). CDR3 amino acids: CASSWGGQSDSPLHF. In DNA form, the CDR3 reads TGCGCCAGCAGCTGGGGGGGACAGTCCGATTCACCCCTCCACTTT.